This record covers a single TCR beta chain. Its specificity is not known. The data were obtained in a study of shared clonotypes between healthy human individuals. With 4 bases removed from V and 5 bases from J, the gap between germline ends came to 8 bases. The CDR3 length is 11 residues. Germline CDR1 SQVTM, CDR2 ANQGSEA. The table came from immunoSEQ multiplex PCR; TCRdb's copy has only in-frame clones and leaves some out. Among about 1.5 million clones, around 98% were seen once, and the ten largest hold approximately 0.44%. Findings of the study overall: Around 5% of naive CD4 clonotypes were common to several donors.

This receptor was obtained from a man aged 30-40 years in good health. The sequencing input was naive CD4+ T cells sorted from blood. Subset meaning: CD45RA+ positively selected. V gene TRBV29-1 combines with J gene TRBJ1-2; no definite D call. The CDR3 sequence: CSVGEDYGYTF. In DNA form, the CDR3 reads TGCAGCGTTGGAGAGGATTATGGCTACACCTTC.